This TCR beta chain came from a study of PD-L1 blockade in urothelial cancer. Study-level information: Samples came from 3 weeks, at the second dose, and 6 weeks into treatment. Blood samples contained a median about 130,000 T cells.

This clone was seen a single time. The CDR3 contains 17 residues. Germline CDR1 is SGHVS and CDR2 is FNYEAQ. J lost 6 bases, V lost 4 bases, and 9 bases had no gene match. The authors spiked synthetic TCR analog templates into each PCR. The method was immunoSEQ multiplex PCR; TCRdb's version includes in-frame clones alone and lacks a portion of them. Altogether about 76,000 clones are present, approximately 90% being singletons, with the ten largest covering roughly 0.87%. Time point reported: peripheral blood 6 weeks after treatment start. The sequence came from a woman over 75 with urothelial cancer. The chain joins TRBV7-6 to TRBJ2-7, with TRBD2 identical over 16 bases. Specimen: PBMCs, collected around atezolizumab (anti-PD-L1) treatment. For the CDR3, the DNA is TGTGCCAGCAGCTGGCTAGCCGGGACTAGCGGGAGGGTCGAGCAGTACTTC. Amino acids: CASSWLAGTSGRVEQYF.